One sample yielded the 24 T cell receptor beta chains listed below, sequenced in a study of T cells in Graves' hyperthyroidism and ophthalmopathy (dated by TCRdb to about 2019). Library method: multiplex PCR. Sequencer: Illumina HiSeq 2000. The TCR beta CDR3 regions were amplified from RNA transcripts. For the first round of RT-PCR on the TCR CDR3, the HTBI primer set was used together with the Qiagen OneStep RT-PCR kit. Using fastp trimming at Q25 and MiXCR clonotype assembly, TCRdb reanalyzed the public sequencing data and kept in-frame beta chains. Rows are unified per CDR3 protein, each entry keeping the most common DNA and genes. This sample is represented by 300,000 to 450,000 distinct CDR3 sequences; about 17% of them were singletons. The top ten clonotypes cover around a third of the sample. Sequencing was carried out using blood. Source of these receptors: a woman in her twenties or thirties with Graves' hyperthyroidism that later progressed to Graves' ophthalmopathy.

J is TRBJ1-1 and V is TRBV19, with TRBD1 matching over 8 bases. J was trimmed by 5 bases and V by 5 bases; bases with no gene match: 7. The germline CDR1 and CDR2 sequences are LNHDA and SQIVND (reference sequence). The CDR3 sequence is 14 residues long. The CDR3 bases are TGTGCCAGTAGTGCCCGAACAGGGGGAACTGAAGCTTTCTTT. It yields the protein CASSARTGGTEAFF.

This clonotype was detected ten times or more. The chain couples TRBV5-6 to TRBJ2-3; 7 bases match TRBD1. The CDR3 is 14 residues long. V shed 3 bases, J shed 4 bases, and the junction held 5 bases outside the gene matches. Germline CDR1 SGHDT, CDR2 YYEEEE. The chain's CDR3 is CASSSGQAPDTQYF. The DNA of the CDR3 is TGTGCCAGCAGCTCAGGACAGGCCCCAGATACGCAGTATTTT.

The V gene is TRBV2, the J gene TRBJ2-1; D gene unclear. This CDR3 has 13 amino acids. CDR1 and CDR2 from the germline V gene are SNHLY and FYNNEI. V was pared by 10 bases and J by 5 bases, with 15 bases between. CDR3: CAIRININNEQFF. CDR3 nucleotide sequence: TGTGCCATCAGAATAAACATCAACAATGAGCAGTTCTTC.

Ten or more counts support this clonotype. The chain recombines TRBV20-1 with TRBJ2-2; a possible D gene is TRBD2 (6 bases). Trimming removed 1 base at V and 5 bases at J, with 8 bases between. This CDR3 spans 13 amino acids. Per germline, CDR1 DFQATT and CDR2 SNEGSKA (reference sequence). Here the CDR3 reads CSARVGGTGELFF. The CDR3 coding sequence is TGCAGTGCTAGAGTGGGGGGTACCGGGGAGCTGTTTTTT.

This clonotype was detected many times. This chain connects TRBV12-3 or TRBV12-4 to TRBJ1-1; TRBD1 is a possible D gene (6 bases). With 5 bases removed from V and 2 bases from J, the gap between germline ends came to 18 bases. This CDR3 spans 16 amino acids. CDR3 in amino acids: CASSPRPEGENTEAFF. The CDR3 DNA sequence: TGTGCCAGCAGTCCCCGTCCCGAGGGGGAAAACACTGAAGCTTTCTTT.

As concerns this clonotype: Possible read error: a much larger clone is one base away. The V gene is TRBV11-2, the J gene TRBJ1-5, with D possibly matching TRBD1 (5 bases). CDR1 is SGHAT, CDR2 FQNNGV, per germline. This CDR3 has 17 amino acids. The CDR3 protein is CASSRRPGHHSDQPQHF. The DNA of the CDR3 is TGTGCCAGCAGCCGCCGTCCGGGGCACCATAGCGATCAGCCCCAGCATTTT.

This clonotype was seen at least ten times. The gene calls are TRBV12-3 or TRBV12-4 and TRBJ2-1, with a weak D call TRBD2 (5 bases). The V end lost 0 bases, the J end lost 2 bases, and 8 bases lay between the germline ends. The CDR3 totals 15 residues. CDR3 sequence: CASSLAGAPYNEQFF. CDR3 coding DNA: TGTGCCAGCAGTTTAGCGGGAGCCCCCTACAATGAGCAGTTCTTC.

This clonotype has at least ten counts. The CDR3 DNA sequence: TGTGCCACCAGTGATTCCGGACACATCCAAGAGACCCAGTACTTC. Translation gives CATSDSGHIQETQYF. The chain is built from TRBV24-1 and TRBJ2-5; D might be TRBD1 (5 bases). V was cut by 2 bases and J by 1 base, with 10 bases left in between. The CDR3 is 15 residues long. Germline CDR1 reads KGHDR; CDR2 reads SFDVKD.

Many counts were recorded for this clonotype. The chain combines TRBV20-1 with TRBJ1-6, with TRBD1 identical over 8 bases. Trimming cost V 2 bases and J 7 bases; bases outside gene matches: 16. The CDR3 totals 18 residues. Germline loops: CDR1 DFQATT, CDR2 SNEGSKA (reference sequence). Written as DNA, the CDR3 is TGCAGTGCTAGAAATGCCAGGGGGCTTGAATACCTCAATTCACCCCTCCACTTT. It translates to CSARNARGLEYLNSPLHF.

Only a few counts were recorded for this clonotype. V usage is TRBV30 and J usage is TRBJ1-4; TRBD1 is a possible D gene (5 bases). The CDR3 is 16 residues long. The germline V gene has CDR1 GTSNPN and CDR2 SVGIG (reference sequence). V was clipped by 2 bases and J by 5 bases, with 18 bases between them. In nucleotides, the CDR3 is TGTGCCTGGAGTTCCTCCGCCGGGACCTTAAATGAAAAACTGTTTTTT. As protein: CAWSSSAGTLNEKLFF.

This clonotype was recorded many times. This rearrangement joins TRBV20-1 to TRBJ1-2; D gene uncertain. The CDR3 is 17 residues long. Trimming stripped 0 bases from V and 2 bases from J, with 19 bases between. Germline CDR1 DFQATT, CDR2 SNEGSKA (reference sequence). The CDR3, as DNA: TGCAGTGCTAGAGATTTAAGGGCCCACCTACCGAACTATGGCTACACCTTC. Its protein is CSARDLRAHLPNYGYTF.

This clonotype was counted ten times or more. This chain links TRBV7-2 with TRBJ1-2; D perhaps matches TRBD1 (5 bases). This CDR3 spans 13 amino acids. V lost 3 bases and J 5 bases, leaving 10 bases between the germline ends. Germline V gene sequence: CDR1 SGHTA, CDR2 FQGNSA. The DNA for the CDR3 is TGTGCCAGCAGCTTGACAGAGACGTATGGCTACACCTTC. It specifies CASSLTETYGYTF.

Ten or more counts support this clonotype. The chain combines TRBV6-1 with TRBJ2-7, with D possibly TRBD2 on 5 matching bases. The V end lost 5 bases, the J end lost 6 bases, and 17 bases lay between the germline ends. There are 14 residues in the CDR3. Per the germline V gene, CDR1 is MNHNS and CDR2 is SASEGT. For the CDR3, the DNA is TGTGCCAGCAGTTATAGAGGGCCCTCGGTCGAGCAGTACTTC. This encodes CASSYRGPSVEQYF.

This clonotype was recorded a few times. The genes are TRBV10-2 and TRBJ2-7; 9 bases agree with TRBD2. Losses at the gene ends were 6 bases for V and 4 bases for J; bases not matched to a gene: 10. Germline assignment: CDR1 WSHSY and CDR2 SAAADI. This CDR3 has 15 residues. CDR3 sequence: CASRLTSGPRYEQYF. The CDR3 coding sequence is TGCGCCAGCAGGCTTACTAGCGGGCCCCGATACGAGCAGTACTTC.

In its sample, this clonotype was seen many times. The V call is TRBV6-6, the J call TRBJ1-1; D call uncertain. The V end lost 2 bases, the J end lost 3 bases, and 7 bases lay between the germline ends. CDR1 is MNHNY and CDR2 is SVGAGI in the germline V gene (reference sequence). The CDR3 contains 13 residues. CDR3 sequence reads: CASSYMRDTEAFF. CDR3 DNA sequence: TGTGCCAGCAGTTACATGAGGGACACTGAAGCTTTCTTT.

This clonotype was found many times. The genes are TRBV20-1 and TRBJ2-7; D could derive from TRBD1 or TRBD2 (5 bases each). Per germline, CDR1 DFQATT and CDR2 SNEGSKA (reference sequence). The V gene lost 4 bases and the J gene lost 7 bases, with 17 bases spanning the gap. The CDR3 is 13 amino acids. In DNA form, the CDR3 reads TGCAGTGCTAATTGGGGCCGCGGAGGAGAGCAGTACTTC. This codes for CSANWGRGGEQYF.

The chain uses TRBV20-1 and TRBJ2-7; D may be TRBD2 (6 bases). From germline, CDR1 is DFQATT and CDR2 SNEGSKA (reference sequence). CDR3 size: 16 residues. Trimming pared 0 bases from V and 3 bases from J, leaving 18 bases between. CDR3 sequence reads: CSAREVGEALVYEQYF. CDR3 DNA: TGCAGTGCTAGAGAGGTAGGGGAGGCGTTGGTCTACGAGCAGTACTTC.

V gene TRBV20-1 combines with J gene TRBJ1-1; 8 bases fit TRBD1. Trimming removed 3 bases from V and 12 bases from J; junction bases left unmatched: 12. Germline-derived CDR1 and CDR2 are DFQATT and SNEGSKA (reference sequence). The CDR3 extends over 13 amino acids. CDR3 sequence (DNA): TGCAGTGCTAGGTGGACAGGGAAGATGTTGTCTTTCTTT. It is translated as CSARWTGKMLSFF.

Many counts were recorded for this clonotype. V and J are TRBV7-8 and TRBJ2-1, with a tentative D call TRBD2 (6 bases). Between the trimmed V and J ends, which lost 5 bases and 4 bases, there was a span of 18 bases. The V gene's germline CDR1 is SGHVS and CDR2 FQNEAQ. The CDR3 covers 16 residues. The CDR3 nucleotides read TGTGCCAGCAGCCCGGGACTCCGGAACAATTACAATGAGCAGTTCTTC. Its protein is CASSPGLRNNYNEQFF. Complete variable domain (other parts from reference TRBV7-8 and TRBJ2-1): GAGVSQSPRYKVAKRGQDVALRCDPISGHVSLFWYQQALGQGPEFLTYFQNEAQLDKSGLPSDRFFAERPEGSVSTLKIQRTQQEDSAVYLCASSPGLRNNYNEQFFGPGTRLTVL.

The chain has TRBV7-9 and TRBJ2-6; no firm D call. This CDR3 is 15 amino acids long. The germline V gene encodes CDR1 SEHNR and CDR2 FQNEAQ (reference sequence). V lost 5 bases and J lost 1, with 9 bases in between. The CDR3 sequence: CASSRRMSGANVLTF. CDR3 DNA sequence: TGTGCCAGCAGCCGAAGGATGTCTGGGGCCAACGTCCTGACTTTC.

This clonotype was recorded at least ten times. The gene calls are TRBV9 and TRBJ1-1; 7 nucleotides match TRBD1. From germline, CDR1 is SGDLS and CDR2 YYNGEE. The CDR3 covers 14 residues. The V and J ends lost 1 base and 4 bases, in that order; junction bases with no gene match: 4. The CDR3: CASSVQGVATEAFF. CDR3 in DNA: TGTGCCAGCAGCGTACAGGGGGTTGCCACTGAAGCTTTCTTT.

This clonotype showed up just once. CDR3 sequence reads: CASSYGLAGALNEQFF. For the CDR3, the DNA is TGTGCCAGCAGTTACGGGCTAGCGGGAGCATTAAATGAGCAGTTCTTC. The chain is built from TRBV6-2 or TRBV6-3 and TRBJ2-1, with 10 bases aligning to TRBD2. J was trimmed by 7 bases and V by 2 bases; bases with no gene match: 8. This CDR3 has 16 amino acids. Per the germline V gene, CDR1 is MNHEY and CDR2 is SVGEGT.

This clonotype was observed many times. The chain links TRBV11-2 to TRBJ2-7; D gene uncertain. The germline V gene encodes CDR1 SGHAT and CDR2 FQNNGV. The CDR3 has 15 amino acids. Trimming stripped 1 base from V and 3 bases from J, with 13 bases between. The CDR3 nucleotides are TGTGCCAGCAGCTTAGTTCCTGGTAGGGTCTACGAGCAGTACTTC. Protein product: CASSLVPGRVYEQYF.

Points on this clonotype: A much larger clone is a single base away; this may be a read error. This chain links TRBV7-2 with TRBJ1-1; no clear D gene. CDR3 length: 13 amino acids. Germline loops: CDR1 SGHTA, CDR2 FQGNSA. V lost 1 base to trimming and J lost 4 bases, with 7 bases between them. The CDR3 DNA reads TGTGCCAGCAGCTTAGAATGGGCCACTGAAGCTTTCTTT. Residues: CASSLEWATEAFF.